Given below is one T cell receptor beta chain in context. Its target is unknown. Trimming removed 4 bases at V and 1 base at J, with 7 bases between. Germline loops: CDR1 MNHNS, CDR2 SASEGT. The CDR3 consists of 13 residues. The data originate from a study of T-cell memory formation after mild COVID-19. Whole-study results and caveats: CM and EM subsets held most contracting CD4+ clones; EMRA held CD8+ ones. Pre-infection memory contained some responding clones, which suggested that cross-reactive memory had joined. From day 15 to 85, contracting clones were balanced between CD4 and CD8, whereas later expanders leaned toward CD4+.

TCRdb re-derived calls from the 5' RACE reads in MiXCR, one entry per CDR3 protein. The sample holds about 110,000 distinct CDR3 sequences; approximately 15% are singletons and the top ten take approximately 43%. This TCR was sampled from a man aged 18 to 30 who had mild COVID-19 (a few samples of this study predate the infection). Cell type and time point are not known. This sequence joins TRBV6-1 and TRBJ1-1; tentatively, D is TRBD1 (6 bases). The sequencing input was PBMCs or a T cell subset sorted from them (not recorded which). The CDR3 loop reads CASSGTENTEAFF. CDR3 sequence (DNA): TGTGCCAGCAGTGGGACAGAGAACACTGAAGCTTTCTTT.